A selection of T cell receptor beta chains follows, all from one sample in a study of cytomegalovirus exposure and HLA in healthy donors. TCRdb's table, derived via immunoSEQ multiplex PCR, lists solely in-frame clones and lacks some. The sample lists 100,000 or so clones, roughly 70% seen once, with around 9.3% in the top ten. The specimen was PBMCs. These receptors were taken from a man aged 50 to 59 in good health and CMV-seronegative. CDR3s include the opening cysteine and the closing phenylalanine or tryptophan. The D gene is left open where the match is weak. Clone size is shown for a subset of rows, as once, few, many or a class of expanded clone.

j_gene | v_gene | d_gene | abundance | CDR3nt | CDR3aa
TRBJ2-1 | TRBV6-6 | . | few | TGTGCCAGCAGTCCACCCAACTCAGGGGCGTTCTTC | CASSPPNSGAFF
TRBJ1-1 | TRBV29-1 | . | . | TGCAGCGTTGAGCGGCAAATGAACACTGAAGCTTTCTTT | CSVERQMNTEAFF
TRBJ1-1 | TRBV7-2 | TRBD1 | . | TGTGCCAGCACCTCGGACAGGGGGCACACTGAAGCTTTCTTT | CASTSDRGHTEAFF
TRBJ2-7 | TRBV4-3 | TRBD2 | . | TGCGCCAGCAGCCAAGAGAGGGGCGGGAGGGCCCACGAGCAGTACTTC | CASSQERGGRAHEQYF
TRBJ2-1 | TRBV14 | TRBD2 | . | TGTGCCAGCAGCCCCCTCCGACTAGCTGCATCCTACAATGAGCAGTTCTTC | CASSPLRLAASYNEQFF
TRBJ2-5 | TRBV10-3 | . | . | TGTGCCATCGGGGCAGGGATCCAAGAGACCCAGTACTTC | CAIGAGIQETQYF
TRBJ1-5 | TRBV4-2 | TRBD1 | . | TGTGCCAGCAGCCAAGCGGTAACAGGGGATCAGCCCCAGCATTTT | CASSQAVTGDQPQHF
TRBJ1-1 | TRBV19 | . | . | TGTGCCAGTGCGGATTTGGGCACTGAAGCTTTCTTT | CASADLGTEAFF
TRBJ2-7 | TRBV28 | . | . | TGTGCCAGCAGTTCGTACCACAGGGACCGGGAGCAGTACTTC | CASSSYHRDREQYF
TRBJ1-1 | TRBV28 | TRBD1 | few | TGTGCCAGCAGTTTATCTCTTGGGGGGACAGGAGTTGAAGCTTTCTTT | CASSLSLGGTGVEAFF
TRBJ2-1 | TRBV7-9 | TRBD2 | . | TGTGCCAGCATCCCGACTAGCGGGCATTACAATGAGCAGTTCTTC | CASIPTSGHYNEQFF
TRBJ2-3 | TRBV23-1 | TRBD1 | once | TGCGCCAGGAGATTCAGGGGGAGAACAGATACGCAGTATTTT | CARRFRGRTDTQYF
TRBJ1-1 | TRBV29-1 | TRBD1 | . | TGCAGCGTTGATCCAACAGGGGGTCCCACTGAAGCTTTCTTT | CSVDPTGGPTEAFF
TRBJ1-5 | TRBV5-6 | TRBD1 | once | TGTGCCAGCAGCCGGGGGACAGGGTCCGTCCAGCCCCAGCATTTT | CASSRGTGSVQPQHF
TRBJ1-1 | TRBV6-1 | . | . | TGTGCCAGCAGTGAAGGTGGAGGGGAAGCTTTCTTT | CASSEGGGEAFF
TRBJ2-1 | TRBV11-3 | TRBD2 | few | TGTGCCAGCAGCCCCGGGTGGGTAGCGGGAGTTGATTCCTACAATGAGCAGTTCTTC | CASSPGWVAGVDSYNEQFF
TRBJ2-3 | TRBV9 | . | . | TGTGCCAGCAGCGTAGAATCTAGGAGCACAGATACGCAGTATTTT | CASSVESRSTDTQYF
TRBJ2-3 | TRBV5-1 | . | . | TGCGCCAGCAGCTTGGGGGGGACTCCAAGCACAGATACGCAGTATTTT | CASSLGGTPSTDTQYF
TRBJ1-2 | TRBV5-6 | . | . | TGTGCCAGCAGCTTGTGGCAGACAGTATTTAACTATGGCTACACCTTC | CASSLWQTVFNYGYTF
TRBJ1-4 | TRBV7-9 | . | . | TGTGCCAGCAGCTTCGACAGGAAAGGGGTTAATGAAAAACTGTTTTTT | CASSFDRKGVNEKLFF
TRBJ1-1 | TRBV27 | TRBD1 | . | TGTGCCAGCAGTTTAAGGACAGGGCCTTGGGGGACTGAAGCTTTCTTT | CASSLRTGPWGTEAFF
TRBJ2-2 | TRBV6-5 | . | . | TGTGCCAGCAGTTACGCTAGCCTGACCGGGGAGCTGTTTTTT | CASSYASLTGELFF
TRBJ2-1 | TRBV7-2 | . | . | TGTGCCAGCAGCTCGGTCCTCCATTACGGGCAGTTCTTC | CASSSVLHYGQFF
TRBJ2-7 | TRBV15 | . | . | TGTGCCACCAGCAGAGGGGGGGGGCTAGGCTCCTACGAGCAGTACTTC | CATSRGGGLGSYEQYF
TRBJ1-5 | TRBV10-3 | . | . | TGTGCCATCAGTGAAATAGGGGGCAATCAGCCCCAGCATTTT | CAISEIGGNQPQHF
TRBJ2-3 | TRBV18 | TRBD1 | . | TGTGCCAGCTCCCGGCGGGTATCAATCCGGGACAGGGGTTTCTTCACAGATACGCAGTATTTT | CASSRRVSIRDRGFFTDTQYF
TRBJ1-1 | TRBV4-2 | TRBD1 | few | TGTGCCAGCAGCCTGTTCGGGACAGGGGCTGAAGCTTTCTTT | CASSLFGTGAEAFF
TRBJ1-2 | TRBV6-1 | . | . | TGTGCCAGCAGTGAAGGAATGGAGGGGTACTATGGCTACACCTTC | CASSEGMEGYYGYTF
TRBJ1-1 | TRBV5-6 | . | . | TGTGCCAGCAGCTTTCGCGGGCGCGCCACTGAAGCTTTCTTT | CASSFRGRATEAFF
TRBJ1-2 | TRBV7-9 | . | . | TGTGCCAGCAGCCGACGAGGCTCTGGCTACACCTTC | CASSRRGSGYTF
TRBJ1-1 | TRBV27 | . | few | TGTGCCACCCGAGGGCCCACCCGCGCTACTGAAGCTTTCTTT | CATRGPTRATEAFF
TRBJ1-2 | TRBV27 | TRBD1 | . | TGTGCCAGCAGTTTATGGATGTACGGACAGGGGGCGGAGGGCTACACCTTC | CASSLWMYGQGAEGYTF
TRBJ1-1 | TRBV29-1 | TRBD1 | . | TGCAGCGTTGAATCAGGGGGTAACACTGAAGCTTTCTTT | CSVESGGNTEAFF